This T cell receptor (beta chain) appears in the sequencing data of a study of OX40 agonist ivuxolimab in advanced cancers. Turning to the study itself: Mean age about 60 years, range about 20 to 90; 82.7% male. Notes on the study in general: Some nonresponders additionally presented with little normalized T-cell clonal expansion.

Germline V gene lookup returns CDR1 SGHRS and CDR2 YFSETQ. J was trimmed by 3 bases and V by 3 bases; bases with no gene match: 2. There are 15 residues in the CDR3. About this clone itself: The antigen is not known.

Clones were read by immunoSEQ multiplex PCR, and TCRdb kept only the in-frame ones, dropping some. This repertoire shows 50,000 to 70,000 clones, over 80% found once; its top ten account for roughly 0.6%. The genes are TRBV5-1 and TRBJ2-1; the match to TRBD2 covers 11 bases. The sequences come from CD4+ or CD8+ T cells sorted from blood, collected in a trial of the OX40 agonist ivuxolimab. This clonotype was obtained from an adult with an advanced solid tumor such as melanoma, head and neck, liver or kidney cancer. The CDR3 loop is CASSSTSGNYNEQFF. The CDR3, as DNA: TGCGCCAGCAGCTCGACTAGCGGGAACTACAATGAGCAGTTCTTC.